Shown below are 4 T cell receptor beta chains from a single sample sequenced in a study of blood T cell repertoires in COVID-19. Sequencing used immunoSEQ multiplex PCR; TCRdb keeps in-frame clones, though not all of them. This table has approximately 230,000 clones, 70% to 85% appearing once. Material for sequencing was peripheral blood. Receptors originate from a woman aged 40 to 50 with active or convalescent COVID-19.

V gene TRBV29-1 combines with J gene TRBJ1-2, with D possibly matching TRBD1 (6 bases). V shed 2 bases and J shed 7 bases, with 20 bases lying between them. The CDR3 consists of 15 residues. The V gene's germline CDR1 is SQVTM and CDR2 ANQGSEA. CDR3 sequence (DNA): TGCAGCGTTGAACTCGCGGGGGGCGGGGAGACTGGCTACACCTTC. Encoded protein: CSVELAGGGETGYTF.

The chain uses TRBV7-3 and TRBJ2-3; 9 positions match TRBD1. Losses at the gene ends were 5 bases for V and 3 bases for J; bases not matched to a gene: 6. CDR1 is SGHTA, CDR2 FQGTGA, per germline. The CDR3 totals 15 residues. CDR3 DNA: TGTGCCAGCAGCCAGGACAGGGGAAAAACAGATACGCAGTATTTT. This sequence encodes CASSQDRGKTDTQYF.

Here the CDR3 reads CASRLRDGPYGYTF. The CDR3 region has the DNA TGTGCCAGCCGCCTGCGGGACGGGCCTTATGGCTACACCTTC. The chain employs TRBV27 and TRBJ1-2, with D perhaps matching TRBD1 (5 bases). Between the trimmed V and J ends, which lost 8 bases and 5 bases, there was a span of 18 bases. The germline CDR1 and CDR2 sequences are MNHEY and SMNVEV (reference sequence). The CDR3 extends over 14 amino acids.

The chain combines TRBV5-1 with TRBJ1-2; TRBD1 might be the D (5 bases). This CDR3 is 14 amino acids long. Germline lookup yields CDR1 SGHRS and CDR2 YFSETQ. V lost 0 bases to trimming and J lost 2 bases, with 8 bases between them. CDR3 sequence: CASSLVHRNYGYTF. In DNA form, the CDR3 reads TGCGCCAGCAGCTTGGTCCACAGGAACTATGGCTACACCTTC.